This entry lists 20 T cell receptor beta chains sequenced from one sample in a study of blood T cell repertoires in COVID-19. TCRdb keeps only in-frame clones here, not all; method: immunoSEQ multiplex PCR. This sample carries a few hundred thousand clones, roughly 81% of them seen once, and the ten largest clones take 6.6%. Material: PBMCs or T cells enriched from blood (not recorded which). The receptors stem from a woman aged 50 to 60 who had been exposed to COVID-19.

This chain joins TRBV18 and TRBJ1-1; D may be TRBD1 (6 bases). The V end lost 2 bases, the J end lost 7 bases, and 17 bases lay between the germline ends. The germline V gene encodes CDR1 KGHSH and CDR2 LQKENI. This CDR3 has 15 residues. The CDR3 DNA reads TGTGCCAGCTCACCAGGAAGAACATTAGGGGGTGAAGCTTTCTTT. Its translation is CASSPGRTLGGEAFF.

This clone was counted once. The V and J genes are TRBV2 and TRBJ1-6; perhaps TRBD1 as D (5 bases). CDR3 length: 13 residues. Trimming pared 8 bases from V and 6 bases from J, leaving 11 bases between. Germline V CDR1 and CDR2: SNHLY, FYNNEI. The CDR3 protein is CASRGGGNSPLHF. The CDR3 DNA is TGTGCCAGCCGGGGGGGTGGTAATTCACCCCTCCACTTT.

The chain recombines TRBV27 with TRBJ1-1, with a possible D match to TRBD1 (6 bases). Germline CDR1 is MNHEY and CDR2 is SMNVEV (reference sequence). The CDR3 consists of 14 residues. V gave up 6 bases and J gave up 1 base, with 12 bases separating them. The CDR3 sequence is CASRAWGRNTEAFF. The DNA of the CDR3 is TGTGCCAGCAGGGCTTGGGGGCGGAACACTGAAGCTTTCTTT.

The chain has TRBV9 and TRBJ2-2; 7 nucleotides agree with TRBD1. The CDR3 totals 13 residues. Germline V gene sequence: CDR1 SGDLS, CDR2 YYNGEE. The trim removed 9 bases at V and 0 bases at J, leaving 2 bases unmatched. CDR3 protein: CATGTANTGELFF. The CDR3 DNA reads TGTGCCACTGGGACAGCGAACACCGGGGAGCTGTTTTTT.

The V gene is TRBV21-1, the J gene TRBJ1-2. TRBV21-1 is designated a pseudogene. This CDR3 has 16 amino acids. The CDR3 region has the DNA TGTGCCAGCAGCAGAGGGAGAAGGGAATGGGACTATGGCTACACCTTC. Translated: CASSRGRREWDYGYTF.

The chain couples TRBV28 to TRBJ2-7; the D is unclear. The ends were cut back, 3 bases at V and 6 bases at J, with 12 bases in the middle. There are 13 residues in the CDR3. Germline V gene sequence: CDR1 MDHEN, CDR2 SYDVKM. The CDR3 sequence: CASSFSGFGEQYF. The DNA for the CDR3 is TGTGCCAGCAGTTTCTCGGGTTTTGGCGAGCAGTACTTC.

The V and J genes are TRBV6-4 and TRBJ1-1; a possible D gene is TRBD1 (5 bases). Germline loops: CDR1 MRHNA, CDR2 SNTAGT. Trimming cost V 0 bases and J 4 bases, with 9 bases left between them. The CDR3 sequence is 14 residues long. CDR3 DNA: TGTGCCAGCAGTGACTCGAGTAGGGGCACTGAAGCTTTCTTT. Translation: CASSDSSRGTEAFF.

A few counts support this clone. This chain links TRBV3-1 (or the pseudogene TRBV3-2) with TRBJ1-1, with a tentative D call TRBD1 (5 bases). Germline CDR1 is LGHDT and CDR2 is YNNKEL (reference sequence). Trimming left V 4 bases short and J 10 bases short, with 19 bases between. The CDR3 consists of 14 residues. Here the CDR3 DNA reads TGTGCCAGCAGCCTTCGACAGAGTTCCAGTGCAGCTTTCTTT. Its protein is CASSLRQSSSAAFF.

The rearrangement uses TRBV2 and TRBJ1-1; no clear D gene. The germline CDR1 and CDR2 sequences are SNHLY and FYNNEI. Trimming removed 5 bases at V and 0 bases at J, with 7 bases between. The CDR3 sequence is 13 residues long. The CDR3, as DNA: TGTGCCAGCAGTTCGGTCATGAACACTGAAGCTTTCTTT. Residues: CASSSVMNTEAFF.

The chain is built from TRBV9 and TRBJ1-5, with TRBD1 matching 9 bases. J lost 5 bases, V lost 4 bases, and 4 bases had no gene match. Germline loops: CDR1 SGDLS, CDR2 YYNGEE. The CDR3 has 14 amino acids. As DNA, the CDR3 is TGTGCCAGCAGCCGGGACAGGGAGGATCAGCCCCAGCATTTT. Translation gives CASSRDREDQPQHF.

This sequence joins TRBV19 and TRBJ2-2, with TRBD1 matching 7 bases. In germline, CDR1 is LNHDA, CDR2 SQIVND (reference sequence). After removal of 6 bases from V and 6 bases from J, the junction contained 13 bases not matched to a gene. The CDR3 totals 16 residues. The CDR3 bases are TGTGCCAGTAGCGAACAGGGGTTTAGTAATTCCGGGGAGCTGTTTTTT. Its protein product is CASSEQGFSNSGELFF. Together with reference TRBV19 and TRBJ2-2, the CDR3 gives the full variable domain: DGGITQSPKYLFRKEGQNVTLSCEQNLNHDAMYWYRQDPGQGLRLIYYSQIVNDFQKGDIAEGYSVSREKKESFPLTVTSAQKNPTAFYLCASSEQGFSNSGELFFGEGSRLTVL.

The rearrangement links TRBV7-7 to TRBJ1-2; no definite D call. The germline V gene has CDR1 SSHAT and CDR2 FNYEAQ (reference sequence). This CDR3 is built from 16 residues. V gave up 5 bases and J gave up 0 bases, with 16 bases separating them. The CDR3 region is CASSHSDGLANYGYTF. CDR3 coding DNA: TGTGCCAGCAGCCATTCAGACGGTCTAGCTAACTATGGCTACACCTTC.

The J gene is TRBJ1-2, the V gene TRBV7-8; 10 bases are a match to TRBD1. CDR1 is SGHVS and CDR2 is FQNEAQ in the germline V gene. J was trimmed by 2 bases and V by 5 bases; bases with no gene match: 2. CDR3 length: 14 amino acids. CDR3 amino acids: CASSPDRGNYGYTF. The CDR3 region has the DNA TGTGCCAGCAGCCCGGACAGGGGGAACTATGGCTACACCTTC.

This chain uses TRBV18 with TRBJ1-3; D gene uncertain. The germline CDR1 and CDR2 sequences are KGHSH and LQKENI. The CDR3 is 13 amino acids. Trimming took 0 bases from V and 7 from J, leaving 7 bases between them. The CDR3 reads CASSPPAGNTIYF. In DNA form, the CDR3 reads TGTGCCAGCTCACCACCCGCGGGCAACACCATATATTTT.

This chain connects TRBV19 to TRBJ1-5, with 9 bases lining up with TRBD1. Germline loops: CDR1 LNHDA, CDR2 SQIVND (reference sequence). V lost 5 bases and J lost 6; bases outside the gene matches: 8. The CDR3 spans 15 residues. The CDR3 DNA sequence: TGTGCCAGTAGTGCGGACAGGGGAGGAAGTCAGCCCCAGCATTTT. The encoded protein is CASSADRGGSQPQHF.

The chain joins TRBV5-6 to TRBJ2-1; D uncertain. This CDR3 is 11 amino acids long. Germline lookup yields CDR1 SGHDT and CDR2 YYEEEE. V was shortened by 2 bases and J by 8 bases, with 5 bases between the two germline ends. CDR3: CASSLRDEQFF. The CDR3 DNA follows: TGTGCCAGCAGCTTAAGAGATGAGCAGTTCTTC.

V gene TRBV12-3 or TRBV12-4 combines with J gene TRBJ1-1; TRBD1 is a possible D gene (5 bases). Trimming left V 7 bases short and J 12 bases short, with 21 bases between. There are 13 residues in the CDR3. The CDR3 here is CASTLTRRGLTFF. CDR3 DNA: TGTGCCAGCACTCTCACACGACGGGGACTAACTTTCTTT.

This clone was observed a single time. The V gene is TRBV5-4, the J gene TRBJ1-5; TRBD1 aligns across 10 bases. V shed 2 bases, J shed 10 bases, and the junction held 3 bases outside the gene matches. The CDR3 extends over 13 amino acids. Germline V gene lookup returns CDR1 SGHNT and CDR2 YYREEE (reference sequence). For the CDR3, the DNA is TGTGCCAGCAGCTTAGGACAGGGGGACCCCCAGCATTTT. Translated: CASSLGQGDPQHF.

The chain employs TRBV5-4 and TRBJ1-1; D is unresolved. CDR3 length: 14 amino acids. Germline V CDR1 and CDR2: SGHNT, YYREEE (reference sequence). V lost 3 bases and J lost 2, with 11 bases in between. The CDR3 DNA is TGTGCCAGCAGCTATCCGGGAAGAAACACTGAAGCTTTCTTT. Translated, it gives CASSYPGRNTEAFF.

V usage is TRBV2 and J usage is TRBJ2-7; 10 bases match TRBD2. Trimming cost V 7 bases and J 4 bases; bases outside gene matches: 10. This CDR3 is built from 15 residues. Germline V gene sequence: CDR1 SNHLY, CDR2 FYNNEI. The CDR3 DNA sequence: TGTGCCAGCACTTTCGGACTAGCGGCAATATACGAGCAGTACTTC. This translates into CASTFGLAAIYEQYF.